This entry describes one TCR beta chain. The antigen is unknown. The CDR3 is 13 residues long. Germline V gives CDR1 SGHDT, CDR2 YYEEEE. V was clipped by 4 bases and J by 14 bases; unmatched bases: 5. CD45RO-negative, CCR7-selected cells formed the naive CD8 fraction, which excluded terminally differentiated effector memory CD45RA+ cells. The source of the sample is a study of shared clonotypes between healthy human individuals. Genomic DNA (from each subset) was split evenly across several immunoSEQ plates. The method was immunoSEQ multiplex PCR; TCRdb's version includes in-frame clones alone and lacks a portion of them. The profile shows millions of clones, under 95% of them singletons. Notes on the study in general: Enrolling few donors narrowed the genetic and exposure-history diversity that was represented.

This clonotype was obtained from a young man in good health. Some clones in this sample may be carry-over from other donors' samples. The sample taken for sequencing was naive CD8+ T cells from PBMCs. The chain has TRBV5-6 and TRBJ2-1; the match to TRBD2 covers 14 bases. CDR3 sequence reads: CASSPGTSGSKFF. The CDR3 region has the DNA TGTGCCAGCAGCCCTGGGACTAGCGGGAGCAAGTTCTTC.